This record looks at one TCR beta chain sequence and its context. Its antigen remains unknown. This entry belongs to a study of T-cell reconstitution after alpha-beta-depleted transplantation in children. This CDR3 comprises 17 residues. With 7 bases clipped from V and 0 bases from J, the junction kept 9 bases outside the gene matches. Germline CDR1 is SGHTA and CDR2 is FQGNSA. Study results and caveats: In patients about two months after transplant, alpha-beta T cells reportedly arose from several hundred expanded graft clones. TCRbeta diversity was high at day 60 in some patients (a result of surviving recipient T cells and thymic progenitors). Diversity and T-cell counts at one year after transplant derived mostly from new T cells.

Unique molecular identifiers were incorporated during preparation of the TCRbeta library. TCRdb analysed the PCR reads with MiXCR anew, one entry per CDR3 protein. The data show about 440,000 distinct CDR3 sequences, about 45% seen once. V is TRBV7-2 and J is TRBJ2-6; 7 bases line up with TRBD1. This TCR derives from a girl aged 2 to 9 with aplastic anemia, due to receive a stem cell transplant. Sequenced material: PBMCs, taken before TCRalphabeta/CD19-depleted stem cell transplant. CDR3 sequence (DNA): TGTGCCAGCACTAAGGGACAGCGTAACTCTGGGGCCAACGTCCTGACTTTC. It yields the protein CASTKGQRNSGANVLTF.